This T cell receptor (beta chain) was obtained from a study of T cell responses to AZD1222 COVID-19 vaccine. Study results and caveats: Baseline antibody screening turned up just six seropositive AZD1222 recipients. The study sampled repertoires only after the peak T cell response.

Looked up from germline, CDR1 is LGHNA and CDR2 is YSLEER. V lost 6 bases and J lost 6; bases outside the gene matches: 8. The CDR3 is 14 amino acids. Here immunoSEQ multiplex PCR was the method, and the copy in TCRdb shows in-frame clones only, minus some. The sample contains over 95,000 clones, more than 85% of which appear only once. A remark on this clone: What it binds is not known.

This chain links TRBV4-3 with TRBJ1-2; 9 positions agree with TRBD1. This receptor was identified in an adult in good health. The material sequenced was peripheral blood, taken on day 0 of AZD1222 vaccination. Here the CDR3 DNA reads TGCGCCAGCAGATCTACCGGGACAGGGAATGGCTACACCTTC. Its protein product is CASRSTGTGNGYTF.